Included here is one T cell receptor (beta chain) sequence, with context. The antigen is unknown. TCRdb reanalysed the reads using MiXCR and keeps one entry per CDR3 protein. Of roughly 200,000 distinct CDR3 sequences listed, approximately 17% were seen once; the top ten hold approximately 25%. The sample comes from a study of T cell repertoires in cytomegalovirus infection. Across the whole study: Carrying CMV and the relevant HLA type showed in public TCR beta signatures. Study results and caveats: Accumulated public TCR beta family frequency recognized individuals carrying CMV together with the relevant HLA. The ex vivo response showed dominance by HLA-C-restricted CMV-specific TCR beta clonotypes.

Germline V gene data show CDR1 as MGHRA and CDR2 as YSYEKL. This CDR3 contains 16 residues. Between the trimmed V and J ends, which lost 1 base and 2 bases, there was a span of 12 bases. The chain combines TRBV4-1 with TRBJ1-5; a possible D gene is TRBD1 (5 bases). What was sequenced was CD8+ T cells from PBMCs. This clonotype was sampled from a human donor in good health (CMV status not recorded). Some clones in this sample may be carry-over from other donors' samples. DNA for the CDR3: TGCGCCAGCAGCCAAGCTTTGGAACAGGGCAATCAGCCCCAGCATTTT. Protein sequence: CASSQALEQGNQPQHF.